The 9 T cell receptor beta chains below all came from one sample that was sequenced in a study of blood T cell repertoires in COVID-19. This table comes from immunoSEQ multiplex PCR, and its TCRdb copy is limited to in-frame clones, with some not included. Of 85,000 to 130,000 clones detected, roughly four fifths appear once; the ten largest clones hold approximately 3.3%. Material: peripheral blood. These receptors were taken from a woman over 75 with active or convalescent COVID-19.

The chain links TRBV5-1 to TRBJ1-1; TRBD1 agrees at 10 bases. This CDR3 region has 14 residues. Trimming removed 4 bases from V and 5 bases from J; junction bases left unmatched: 5. In germline, CDR1 is SGHRS, CDR2 YFSETQ. CDR3 in amino acids: CASSRDRGQTEAFF. The CDR3 DNA follows: TGCGCCAGCAGCCGGGACAGGGGACAGACTGAAGCTTTCTTT.

This rearrangement joins TRBV19 to TRBJ2-1; 13 bases match TRBD2. The CDR3 covers 17 residues. Germline V gene sequence: CDR1 LNHDA, CDR2 SQIVND (reference sequence). J lost 0 bases, V lost 5 bases, and 4 bases had no gene match. The CDR3 sequence: CASSSTSGGSSYNEQFF. CDR3 DNA: TGTGCCAGTAGTTCGACTAGCGGGGGGAGCTCCTACAATGAGCAGTTCTTC.

The chain has TRBV7-3 and TRBJ2-1; perhaps TRBD1 as D (6 bases). This CDR3 comprises 16 residues. Trimming pared 1 base from V and 4 bases from J, leaving 14 bases between. Per germline, CDR1 SGHTA and CDR2 FQGTGA. The DNA for the CDR3 is TGTGCCAGCAGCTTAATGGGCGGACAGTTTTACAATGAGCAGTTCTTC. Its translation is CASSLMGGQFYNEQFF.

The chain combines TRBV10-3 with TRBJ1-1; D possibly corresponds to TRBD1 (5 bases). Trimming removed 10 bases at V and 1 base at J, with 13 bases between. The length of the CDR3 is 13 residues. Looked up from germline, CDR1 is ENHRY and CDR2 is SYGVKD. CDR3 in DNA: TGTGCCACCAGGCTTGGGGCGAACACTGAAGCTTTCTTT. Protein: CATRLGANTEAFF.

The rearrangement joins TRBV9 to TRBJ2-3; 8 bases are a match to TRBD1. Germline CDR1 reads SGDLS; CDR2 reads YYNGEE. The V gene end was trimmed by 4 bases and the J gene end by 5 bases; junction bases not matched to a gene: 6. The CDR3 loop spans 14 amino acids. This CDR3 is CASSLRTGKDTQYF. CDR3 sequence (DNA): TGTGCCAGCAGCCTGCGGACAGGGAAAGATACGCAGTATTTT.

The V and J genes are TRBV7-8 and TRBJ1-5, with 11 bases identical to TRBD1. Germline V lookup: CDR1 SGHVS, CDR2 FQNEAQ. This CDR3 contains 17 residues. Trimming cost V 1 base and J 6 bases; bases outside gene matches: 8. This CDR3 reads CASSLGVGQGAGQPQHF. Written as DNA, the CDR3 is TGTGCCAGCAGCTTAGGGGTAGGACAGGGGGCAGGTCAGCCCCAGCATTTT.

This chain links TRBV19 with TRBJ1-2; 7 bases match TRBD1. The CDR3 has 16 amino acids. V lost 3 bases to trimming and J lost 0 bases; unmatched junction nucleotides: 7. Germline assignment: CDR1 LNHDA and CDR2 SQIVND (reference sequence). In DNA, the CDR3 is TGTGCCAGTAGTATCCGGTCGGGACAGTCTAACTATGGCTACACCTTC. Protein product: CASSIRSGQSNYGYTF.

This clone was seen once. V is TRBV9 and J is TRBJ2-7; 8 nucleotides align to TRBD1. Germline lookup yields CDR1 SGDLS and CDR2 YYNGEE. This CDR3 is built from 14 residues. V was pared by 4 bases and J by 6 bases, with 9 bases of the junction left unmatched. CDR3 DNA sequence: TGTGCCAGCAGCTCACTAGACAGGGGAGGCGAGCAGTACTTC. It translates to CASSSLDRGGEQYF.

The chain has TRBV27 and TRBJ2-7; 7 bases are shared with TRBD2. The CDR3 covers 17 residues. The ends lost 3 bases at V and 4 bases at J; junction bases unmatched: 15. The V gene's germline CDR1 is MNHEY and CDR2 SMNVEV (reference sequence). The chain's CDR3 is CASSFKAGEGRRYEQYF. CDR3 bases: TGTGCCAGCAGTTTTAAGGCGGGGGAAGGCCGTAGGTACGAGCAGTACTTC.